These 5 T cell receptor beta chains share one sample of origin, sequenced in a study of CD8 T cells in ankylosing spondylitis. TCRdb ran MiXCR on the 5' RACE reads and lists one entry per CDR3 protein. This sample has about 340,000 distinct CDR3 sequences; roughly 15% occur once, and the top ten carry about 1%. The sample taken for sequencing was blood, either unsorted or a sorted T cell fraction (not recorded which). These receptors all come from a male donor with ankylosing spondylitis or in good health (not recorded which).

This chain links TRBV3-1 with TRBJ2-7; either TRBD1 or TRBD2 may supply D (6 bases each). V lost 2 bases and J lost 3, with 11 bases in between. The CDR3 sequence is 14 residues long. The V gene's germline CDR1 is LGHDT and CDR2 YNNKEL (reference sequence). As DNA, the CDR3 is TGTGCCAGCAGCCAACGGGGGCGAGGCTACGAGCAGTACTTC. Encoded protein: CASSQRGRGYEQYF.

This clonotype was picked up many times. CDR3 protein: CASSLQANEQFF. Written as DNA, the CDR3 is TGCGCCAGCAGCTTGCAGGCTAATGAGCAGTTCTTC. The rearrangement joins TRBV5-1 to TRBJ2-1; D gene unclear. Germline V CDR1 and CDR2: SGHRS, YFSETQ. The CDR3 has 12 residues. Trimming stripped 1 base from V and 7 bases from J, with 6 bases between.

This clonotype was observed a handful of times. J is TRBJ2-1 and V is TRBV2; 8 bases fit TRBD1. This CDR3 contains 13 residues. Germline V gene sequence: CDR1 SNHLY, CDR2 FYNNEI. V was pared by 5 bases and J by 6 bases, with 3 bases of the junction left unmatched. CDR3 amino acids: CASSRDRGNEQFF. The CDR3 DNA is TGTGCCAGCAGTCGTGACAGGGGCAATGAGCAGTTCTTC. The full variable domain, completed using reference TRBV2 and TRBJ2-1, is EPEVTQTPSHQVTQMGQEVILRCVPISNHLYFYWYRQILGQKVEFLVSFYNNEISEKSEIFDDQFSVERPDGSNFTLKIRSTKLEDSAMYFCASSRDRGNEQFFGPGTRLTVL.

This chain uses TRBV6-2 or TRBV6-3 with TRBJ2-4; D might be TRBD2 (5 bases). CDR3 length: 11 residues. The germline V and J ends were trimmed by 10 bases and 9 bases, with 13 bases remaining between them. CDR1 MNHEY and CDR2 SVGEGT come from the germline V gene. The CDR3 nucleotides are TGTGCCATCTCGGACGGAGGCATTCAGTACTTC. This encodes CAISDGGIQYF.

This clonotype turned up a few times. The V and J genes are TRBV5-1 and TRBJ1-1; D is ambiguous. Germline assignment: CDR1 SGHRS and CDR2 YFSETQ. This CDR3 region has 15 residues. With 0 bases removed from V and 5 bases from J, the gap between germline ends came to 14 bases. This CDR3 is CASSLGRALGTEAFF. Here the CDR3 DNA reads TGCGCCAGCAGCTTGGGGAGGGCCTTGGGAACTGAAGCTTTCTTT. Together with reference TRBV5-1 and TRBJ1-1, the CDR3 gives the full variable domain: KAGVTQTPRYLIKTRGQQVTLSCSPISGHRSVSWYQQTPGQGLQFLFEYFSETQRNKGNFPGRFSGRQFSNSRSEMNVSTLELGDSALYLCASSLGRALGTEAFFGQGTRLTVV.